The 10 T cell receptor beta chains below were found in one sample sequenced in a study of blood T cell repertoires in COVID-19. Sequenced by immunoSEQ multiplex PCR; TCRdb stores in-frame clones only, minus some. The sample has about 44,000 clones; about 80% are singletons. The sequenced material came from peripheral blood. The receptors stem from a human donor in a cohort sampled during active COVID-19.

This clone appeared a single time. V and J are TRBV11-2 and TRBJ1-6; D gene ambiguous. Per germline, CDR1 SGHAT and CDR2 FQNNGV. The CDR3 has 18 residues. Trimming took off 5 bases at V and 0 bases at J, with 17 bases between the two ends. CDR3 sequence (DNA): TGTGCCAGCAGCCGAGGGAACGGAGGGAGCTCCTATAATTCACCCCTCCACTTT. This gives the protein CASSRGNGGSSYNSPLHF.

J is TRBJ2-7 and V is TRBV6-6; the match to TRBD1 covers 11 bases. This CDR3 contains 13 residues. Germline V gene data show CDR1 as MNHNY and CDR2 as SVGAGI (reference sequence). V gave up 6 bases and J gave up 4 bases; unmatched junction bases: 2. CDR3 loop: CASSWDRGYEQYV. The CDR3, as DNA: TGTGCCAGCAGCTGGGACAGGGGGTACGAGCAGTACGTC.

The CDR3, as DNA: TGTGCCAGCAGCTTGGACGTGGGAGGCAATCAGCCCCAGCATTTT. Translated: CASSLDVGGNQPQHF. The rearrangement joins TRBV7-9 to TRBJ1-5; D not certain. The CDR3 totals 15 residues. Germline loops: CDR1 SEHNR, CDR2 FQNEAQ (reference sequence). Trimming took 3 bases from V and 2 from J, leaving 11 bases between them.

The V call is TRBV5-5, the J call TRBJ1-2; D remains unclear. There are 12 residues in the CDR3. The V gene lost 4 bases and the J gene lost 8 bases, with 12 bases spanning the gap. Germline V lookup: CDR1 SGHKS, CDR2 YYEKEE (reference sequence). The CDR3 protein is CASSANPKGYTF. CDR3 nucleotide sequence: TGTGCCAGCAGCGCGAACCCGAAAGGCTACACCTTC.

V usage is TRBV4-2 and J usage is TRBJ1-3, with D possibly being TRBD1 (6 bases). Germline CDR1 is LGHNA and CDR2 is YNFKEQ. Trimming left V 5 bases short and J 0 bases short, with 14 bases between. The CDR3 spans 16 residues. The DNA of the CDR3 is TGTGCCAGCAGCGAAGTCACAGGGTCCTCTGGAAACACCATATATTTT. Translated, it gives CASSEVTGSSGNTIYF.

There are a few counts of this clone. This chain joins TRBV6-2 or TRBV6-3 and TRBJ2-1, with TRBD1 as a possible D gene (6 bases). There are 17 residues in the CDR3. The germline CDR1 and CDR2 sequences are MNHEY and SVGEGT. V was shortened by 4 bases and J by 3 bases, with 19 bases between the two germline ends. The CDR3 DNA reads as TGTGCCAGCAGTTCAGGGGCCGGGACCCCGTTCTACAATGAGCAGTTCTTC. Translated, it gives CASSSGAGTPFYNEQFF.

CDR3 amino acids: CASSQLQNTDTQYF. Here the CDR3 DNA reads TGTGCCAGCAGCCAGCTACAGAACACAGATACGCAGTATTTT. The chain links TRBV5-6 to TRBJ2-3; no reliable D call. Germline-derived CDR1 and CDR2 are SGHDT and YYEEEE. The length of the CDR3 is 14 residues. Trimming took off 4 bases at V and 2 bases at J, with 11 bases between the two ends.

This chain joins TRBV5-6 and TRBJ2-7, with 7 bases fitting TRBD2. CDR1 is SGHDT and CDR2 is YYEEEE in the germline V gene. The trim removed 6 bases at V and 1 base at J, leaving 10 bases unmatched. There are 15 residues in the CDR3. CDR3 sequence (DNA): TGTGCCAGCACCCTAAGGGGACTACGATCCTACGAGCAGTACTTC. Its protein is CASTLRGLRSYEQYF.

The J gene is TRBJ2-3, the V gene TRBV9; D gene unclear. In germline, CDR1 is SGDLS, CDR2 YYNGEE. This CDR3 has 14 residues. V shed 0 bases and J shed 0 bases, with 5 bases lying between them. CDR3 sequence reads: CASSVASSTDTQYF. As DNA, the CDR3 is TGTGCCAGCAGCGTAGCCTCTAGCACAGATACGCAGTATTTT.

This chain links TRBV6-1 with TRBJ1-5; the D gene is possibly TRBD1 (6 bases). This CDR3 is 17 amino acids long. Trimming stripped 4 bases from V and 1 base from J, with 17 bases between. CDR1 MNHNS and CDR2 SASEGT come from the germline V gene. The CDR3 loop reads CASSGTGKGVSNQPQHF. In DNA form, the CDR3 reads TGTGCCAGCAGTGGGACGGGGAAGGGGGTGAGCAATCAGCCCCAGCATTTT.